This entry is about one TCR beta chain. This entry is derived from a study of blood T cell repertoires in COVID-19. The wider study: Researchers got acute and convalescent COVID-19 samples from the United States, Italy and Spain. PBMCs, B-cell-depleted T cells, or T cells provided the cDNA or gDNA that made up the material.

Germline lookup yields CDR1 SNHLY and CDR2 FYNNEI. The CDR3 has 12 residues. The V and J ends lost 1 base and 5 bases respectively, with 5 bases between them. Profiling relied on immunoSEQ multiplex PCR, and the TCRdb table lists in-frame clones only, not all of them. The sample includes 200,000 to 250,000 clones, approximately 82% of them seen just once. This sequence originates from a woman of 80 years or more with acute or convalescent COVID-19. The V gene is TRBV2, the J gene TRBJ1-1; D is unclear. Sequenced: peripheral blood. In DNA, the CDR3 is TGTGCCAGCAGTGAAGTTCAGACTGAAGCTTTCTTT. It translates to CASSEVQTEAFF.